Below, 22 T cell receptor beta chains from the same sample are listed, as sequenced in a study of OX40 agonist ivuxolimab in advanced cancers. The table came from immunoSEQ multiplex PCR; TCRdb's copy has only in-frame clones and leaves some out. The data show over 85,000 clones, 75% to 95% seen once. The sample was CD4+ or CD8+ T cells sorted from blood, taken in a trial of the OX40 agonist ivuxolimab. Receptors originate from an adult with an advanced solid tumor such as melanoma, head and neck, liver or kidney cancer.

This clone was observed a handful of times. This chain joins TRBV19 and TRBJ1-1; D perhaps matches TRBD1 (5 bases). V lost 7 bases to trimming and J lost 0 bases, with 12 bases between them. This CDR3 is built from 14 residues. Germline V lookup: CDR1 LNHDA, CDR2 SQIVND (reference sequence). The DNA for the CDR3 is TGTGCCAGTACGGCAGGGAAGATGAACACTGAAGCTTTCTTT. It specifies CASTAGKMNTEAFF.

The V and J genes are TRBV5-5 and TRBJ2-3; either TRBD1 or TRBD2 may fit D (5 bases each). The CDR3 sequence is 15 residues long. Between the trimmed V and J ends, which lost 0 bases and 2 bases, there was a span of 10 bases. Germline assignment: CDR1 SGHKS and CDR2 YYEKEE (reference sequence). The CDR3 region is CASSLGGLTTDTQYF. CDR3 nucleotides: TGTGCCAGCAGCTTGGGGGGGTTGACCACAGATACGCAGTATTTT.

This rearrangement joins TRBV6-1 to TRBJ2-7; possibly TRBD1 or TRBD2 for D (6 bases each). Trimming stripped 1 base from V and 4 bases from J, with 17 bases between. The CDR3 consists of 16 residues. Per germline, CDR1 MNHNS and CDR2 SASEGT. CDR3 sequence (DNA): TGTGCCAGCAGTGAAGGACAGGTCGGGGGACCGTACGAGCAGTACTTC. This gives the protein CASSEGQVGGPYEQYF.

The chain is built from TRBV7-8 and TRBJ2-5; TRBD1 matches 7 bases. In germline, CDR1 is SGHVS, CDR2 FQNEAQ. Trimming took 3 bases from V and 2 from J; bases not matched to a gene: 6. This CDR3 contains 15 residues. This chain's CDR3 is CASSFYQTGQETQYF. DNA for the CDR3: TGTGCCAGCAGCTTTTACCAGACAGGGCAAGAGACCCAGTACTTC.

Notes on this clone: Other DNA sequences in the same sample also yield this CDR3. This chain links TRBV18 with TRBJ2-5; no definite D call. Trimming stripped 2 bases from V and 2 bases from J, with 6 bases between. The CDR3 totals 13 residues. Germline V lookup: CDR1 KGHSH, CDR2 LQKENI. As DNA, the CDR3 is TGTGCCAGCTCACCAGGGCTACAAGAGACCCAGTACTTC. This translates into CASSPGLQETQYF.

The genes are TRBV9 and TRBJ2-4, with a weak D call TRBD1 (7 bases). CDR1 and CDR2 from the germline V gene are SGDLS and YYNGEE. This CDR3 is built from 16 residues. V lost 4 bases, J lost 1 base, and 15 bases lay in between. This CDR3 is CASSSSTGRAKNIQYF. The CDR3 bases are TGTGCCAGCAGCTCCTCGACAGGGAGGGCCAAAAACATTCAGTACTTC.

This sequence joins TRBV7-8 and TRBJ2-7; 11 nucleotides agree with TRBD2. Germline CDR1 and CDR2: SGHVS and FQNEAQ. The CDR3 covers 15 residues. Trimming at V came to 6 bases and at J to 0 bases, leaving 4 bases not matched to a gene. The CDR3 spells CASSRTSGSSYEQYF. The CDR3 coding sequence is TGTGCCAGCAGTCGTACTAGCGGGAGCTCCTACGAGCAGTACTTC.

This chain uses TRBV10-2 with TRBJ2-5; D might be TRBD2 (5 bases). The CDR3 extends over 11 amino acids. Germline loops: CDR1 WSHSY, CDR2 SAAADI. V lost 6 bases, J lost 4 bases, and 6 bases lay in between. The DNA of the CDR3 is TGCGCCAGCAGGGCGGGAGAGACCCAGTACTTC. Its protein is CASRAGETQYF.

V and J are TRBV5-4 and TRBJ2-7, with TRBD2 matching 10 bases. In germline, CDR1 is SGHNT, CDR2 YYREEE (reference sequence). This CDR3 has 15 residues. The J segment lost 5 bases and the V segment lost 3 bases, leaving 8 bases of the junction unmatched. The CDR3 spells CASSSSGSSLDEQYF. The DNA of the CDR3 is TGTGCCAGCAGCTCTAGCGGGAGTAGCCTCGACGAGCAGTACTTC.

The chain carries TRBV6-5 and TRBJ1-1; D might be TRBD1 (5 bases). Germline V gene data show CDR1 as MNHEY and CDR2 as SVGAGI. Trimming pared 5 bases from V and 10 bases from J, leaving 17 bases between. The CDR3 is 13 amino acids. The CDR3 loop is CASSDAQGRVAFF. In nucleotides, the CDR3 is TGTGCCAGCAGTGACGCTCAGGGAAGGGTAGCTTTCTTT.

This chain uses TRBV29-1 with TRBJ2-1; possibly TRBD1 or TRBD2 for D (5 bases each). The germline V gene has CDR1 SQVTM and CDR2 ANQGSEA. The CDR3 extends over 11 amino acids. V lost 6 bases to trimming and J lost 12 bases, with 15 bases between them. CDR3 region: CSVRGVEGQFF. CDR3 coding DNA: TGCAGCGTGAGGGGAGTAGAGGGGCAGTTCTTC.

The chain couples TRBV19 to TRBJ2-1; D assignment may be TRBD1 or TRBD2 (5 bases each). There are 15 residues in the CDR3. Per germline, CDR1 LNHDA and CDR2 SQIVND (reference sequence). Trimming shortened V by 7 bases and J by 4 bases, and 17 bases separated the two germline ends. The DNA for the CDR3 is TGTGCCAGTATGGGCCAGGGCGGGTCATACAATGAGCAGTTCTTC. This sequence encodes CASMGQGGSYNEQFF.

CDR3 sequence: CASGREAELFF. The CDR3 coding sequence is TGCGCCAGCGGACGGGAGGCGGAGCTGTTTTTT. V usage is TRBV5-1 and J usage is TRBJ2-2; 7 bases match TRBD2. The CDR3 spans 11 residues. Looked up from germline, CDR1 is SGHRS and CDR2 is YFSETQ. Trimming cost V 7 bases and J 10 bases; bases outside gene matches: 4.

The gene calls are TRBV7-9 and TRBJ2-1, with D tentatively TRBD2 (6 bases). Trimming removed 0 bases at V and 6 bases at J, with 9 bases between. CDR1 SEHNR and CDR2 FQNEAQ come from the germline V gene (reference sequence). CDR3 size: 14 residues. The CDR3 DNA reads TGTGCCAGCAGCTTAGCGCTCGGGAGCAATGAGCAGTTCTTC. It specifies CASSLALGSNEQFF.

The chain combines TRBV15 with TRBJ1-5; 10 nucleotides agree with TRBD1. The CDR3 is 13 residues long. Looked up from germline, CDR1 is LNHNV and CDR2 is YYDKDF (reference sequence). Trimming cost V 5 bases and J 6 bases; bases outside gene matches: 1. The CDR3 region is CATSGDRGQPQHF. The CDR3 DNA reads TGTGCCACCAGCGGGGACAGGGGTCAGCCCCAGCATTTT.

The chain employs TRBV5-1 and TRBJ2-7; 12 bases agree with TRBD1. CDR1 and CDR2 from the germline V gene are SGHRS and YFSETQ. The length of the CDR3 is 16 residues. The J segment lost 3 bases and the V segment lost 4 bases, leaving 8 bases of the junction unmatched. CDR3 bases: TGCGCCAGCAGCGCTACCGGGACAGGGGGCTTCTACGAGCAGTACTTC. The encoded protein is CASSATGTGGFYEQYF.

V is TRBV7-2 and J is TRBJ2-3, with D unresolved. This CDR3 comprises 14 residues. CDR1 and CDR2 from the germline V gene are SGHTA and FQGNSA. Trimming took 1 base from V and 7 from J, leaving 12 bases between them. The CDR3 loop is CASSLGYILNTQYF. The CDR3 DNA follows: TGTGCCAGCAGCTTAGGTTATATCCTAAATACGCAGTATTTT.

The chain employs TRBV6-6 and TRBJ2-7, with a weak D call TRBD1 (6 bases). The CDR3 has 14 amino acids. Trimming took off 6 bases at V and 3 bases at J, with 15 bases between the two ends. Germline loops: CDR1 MNHNY, CDR2 SVGAGI (reference sequence). CDR3 sequence (DNA): TGTGCCAGCAGCTCCTCGGCGACAGGCTACGAGCAGTACTTC. It yields the protein CASSSSATGYEQYF.

This chain connects TRBV28 to TRBJ2-6; maybe TRBD1 (5 bases). Looked up from germline, CDR1 is MDHEN and CDR2 is SYDVKM. The CDR3 is 14 residues long. V shed 3 bases and J shed 2 bases, with 5 bases lying between them. CDR3 sequence: CASSLTAGANVLTF. The CDR3 nucleotides are TGTGCCAGCAGTTTGACAGCTGGGGCCAACGTCCTGACTTTC.

This rearrangement joins TRBV5-1 to TRBJ2-7; 7 bases fit TRBD2. Germline loops: CDR1 SGHRS, CDR2 YFSETQ. Unmatched junction bases numbered 11, after V lost 1 base and J lost 7 bases. The CDR3 extends over 15 amino acids. The CDR3 is CASSLYLADGREQYF. CDR3 nucleotide sequence: TGCGCCAGCAGCTTGTATCTAGCGGATGGGAGGGAGCAGTACTTC.

The chain carries TRBV7-3 and TRBJ2-2; 12 positions agree with TRBD1. Germline trimming cut 5 bases from V and 9 bases from J; bases unmatched to any gene: 4. The CDR3 is made up of 14 amino acids. Germline CDR1 reads SGHTA; CDR2 reads FQGTGA. Here the CDR3 reads CASSRDRGRRELFF. In nucleotides, the CDR3 is TGTGCCAGCAGCCGGGACAGGGGGCGCAGGGAGCTGTTTTTT.

The chain combines TRBV18 with TRBJ2-1, with 13 bases matching TRBD2. The CDR3 runs to 15 residues. Germline CDR1 is KGHSH and CDR2 is LQKENI. After removal of 5 bases from V and 5 bases from J, the junction contained 3 bases not matched to a gene. The CDR3 DNA reads TGTGCCAGCTCAACGGGACTAGCGGGGAACAATGAGCAGTTCTTC. It specifies CASSTGLAGNNEQFF.